Listed here are 2 T cell receptor beta chains from one sample, sequenced in a study of blood T cell repertoires in COVID-19. TCRdb's table, derived via immunoSEQ multiplex PCR, lists solely in-frame clones and lacks some. Seen here are 200,000 to 250,000 clones, more than 65% observed once, and the top ten hold about 8.9%. Input material: peripheral blood. The receptor source for this set is a man in his fifties with active or convalescent COVID-19.

In nucleotides, the CDR3 is TGTGCCAGCAGTTACCTTGGACTAGCGGGAGGGAACACCGGGGAGCTGTTTTTT. Translation: CASSYLGLAGGNTGELFF. The V call is TRBV6-2 or TRBV6-3, the J call TRBJ2-2; TRBD2 agrees at 14 bases. The V and J ends lost 2 bases and 1 base, in that order; junction bases with no gene match: 3. Germline assignment: CDR1 MNHEY and CDR2 SVGEGT. The CDR3 runs to 18 residues.

This clone came up once. The chain has TRBV30 and TRBJ2-1, with TRBD2 identical over 8 bases. Germline lookup yields CDR1 GTSNPN and CDR2 SVGIG (reference sequence). The J segment lost 3 bases and the V segment lost 1 base, leaving 11 bases of the junction unmatched. The CDR3 is made up of 17 amino acids. The chain's CDR3 is CAWSDLRGGGLYNEQFF. CDR3 in DNA: TGTGCCTGGAGTGACCTACGGGGGGGAGGACTCTACAATGAGCAGTTCTTC.